In this sample, the clone carrying this TCR beta chain turned up a few times. The data belong to a study of blood T cells in healthy people across ages. The CDR3 length is 15 residues. The V gene end was trimmed by 3 bases and the J gene end by 1 base; junction bases not matched to a gene: 4. CDR1 MNHEY and CDR2 SMNVEV come from the germline V gene (reference sequence). PCR was performed a second time for roughly 7 to 11 cycles using a sample-barcoded 5' primer and a J-beta primer mix. Each CDR3 protein is one row after TCRdb ran MiXCR on the 5' RACE reads. The data hold 1,300,000 or so distinct CDR3 sequences, with 55% to 75% observed a single time.

The J gene is TRBJ2-7, the V gene TRBV27; 9 bases fit TRBD2. This sequence was found in a man aged 18-30 years in good health. The sample comprised blood. The CDR3 spells CASSFGGLASYEQYF. CDR3 in DNA: TGTGCCAGCAGTTTTGGGGGACTAGCTTCCTACGAGCAGTACTTC.